The 3 T cell receptor beta chains below were found in one sample sequenced in a study of quantifying T cell responses using KT2 cells. Study as a whole: TCR alpha and beta constant-region primers primed reverse transcription of RNA.

Each cDNA got a UMI-containing oligo ligated at its 3' end. An equimolar mix of RC1.1 and RC1.2 primed the beta chain across TRBC1 and TRBC2. TCRdb re-analysed the UMI-ligation and nested PCR reads in MiXCR, keeping a single row per CDR3 protein. The sample includes just under 50,000 distinct CDR3 sequences, roughly 11% of them seen just once. Sequences were obtained from PBMCs spiked with cells of the T cell clone KT2. The receptors here all came from a human donor.

This clonotype appeared a few times. CDR3 amino acids: CASSYTRVSGANVLTF. The DNA for the CDR3 is TGTGCCAGCAGCTACACGAGGGTCTCTGGGGCCAACGTCCTGACTTTC. The rearrangement links TRBV7-8 to TRBJ2-6; TRBD2 is a possible D gene (5 bases). Trimming stripped 4 bases from V and 0 bases from J, with 10 bases between. The V gene's germline CDR1 is SGHVS and CDR2 FQNEAQ. CDR3 length: 16 amino acids.

A note on this clonotype: A read error is possible here, since a much larger clone lies one base away. The chain employs TRBV7-2 and TRBJ2-3; possibly TRBD1 for D (6 bases). The CDR3 length is 15 residues. Germline CDR1 reads SGHTA; CDR2 reads FQGNSA. V lost 2 bases and J lost 5, with 14 bases in between. The CDR3: CASSLMGHRQDTQYF. CDR3 DNA sequence: TGTGCCAGCAGCTTAATGGGACACCGTCAAGATACGCAGTATTTT.

This clonotype was seen at least ten times. The chain recombines TRBV20-1 with TRBJ1-1; D is possibly TRBD1 (5 bases). The CDR3 contains 13 residues. Deletions cut 3 bases from V and 5 bases from J, with 13 bases between. Germline V gene sequence: CDR1 DFQATT, CDR2 SNEGSKA (reference sequence). Here the CDR3 reads CSARSTAGTEAFF. The CDR3 DNA sequence: TGCAGTGCTAGGTCGACAGCTGGGACTGAAGCTTTCTTT.